This TCR beta chain originates from a study of T cell repertoires in cytomegalovirus infection. Study summary: CMV infection plus the matching HLA type was flagged by public TCR beta signatures.

As for this clonotype: As yet, its antigen is unknown.

TCRdb redid the calling of the reads with MiXCR, one entry per CDR3 protein. The sample holds under 850,000 distinct CDR3 sequences, 35% to 45% seen once. Notes on the study in general: The cumulative frequency of public TCR beta families distinguished individuals who carried CMV together with the relevant HLA. HLA-C-restricted, CMV-specific TCR beta clonotypes were dominant ex vivo.

The sample consisted of PBMCs. The source of this sequence is a human donor in good health (CMV status not recorded). Some clones in this sample may be carry-over from other donors' samples.

This chain's CDR3 is CASSVVGSDTQYF. The CDR3 DNA reads as TGTGCCAGCAGCGTAGTTGGGTCAGATACGCAGTATTTT. V and J are TRBV9 and TRBJ2-3; D unresolved. V gave up 0 bases and J gave up 4 bases, with 6 bases separating them. The CDR3 length is 13 residues. CDR1 is SGDLS and CDR2 is YYNGEE in the germline V gene.